The rows below give T cell receptor beta chains drawn from one sample of a study of response to subunit inactivated influenza vaccine. TCRdb re-derived calls from the RT-PCR reads in MiXCR, one entry per CDR3 protein. Of roughly 550,000 distinct CDR3 sequences in the sample, roughly a quarter were seen once. These records were also assigned to another study, of T cells expressing NK-cell markers.

The sample was CD4+ T cells sorted from PBMCs, taken 11 to 12 days after vaccination. The receptors were gathered from a man aged 50 to 60 who received an inactivated influenza vaccine. Both conserved end residues are trimmed from each CDR3. Rows give clone size only sometimes, using once, few, many, or a class for an expanded clone.

TRBV27,.,ASRRGQGSYEQY
TRBV19,few,ASSIDNLRGNEQF
TRBV15,.,ATSRDSFGYT
TRBV4-2,few,ASSQDGVGQDQETQY
TRBV18,.,ASSTGQASGANVLT
TRBV12-3/TRBV12-4,once,ASSHYGSSTDTQY
TRBV7-2,few,ASADSYSNQPQH
TRBV27,few,ASSSQGAGTEAF
TRBV11-2,few,ASSLAGGPDEQF
TRBV6-1,few,ASSARLGVPGLEELF
TRBV4-1,few,ASSQQGAREQY
TRBV3-1,.,ASSPLGRGGPGELF
TRBV11-2,.,ASSLAGGAMVGYT
TRBV20-1,.,SARDSGNQPQH
TRBV15,.,ATSRVTGVVETQY
TRBV5-2,.,AMGAGGRRRANTGELF
TRBV20-1,few,SARARVGLQSYEQY
TRBV6-5,few,ASSYWAGRRTDTQY
TRBV11-2,.,ASSLVRRGREVRMDTQY
TRBV10-3,.,AISDQRLSYNEQF
TRBV5-1,many,ASSPYTGASSYNEQF
TRBV2,.,ASSEGLSSYNEQF
TRBV27,.,ASSLYQLRTGRNSPLH
TRBV12-3/TRBV12-4,few,ASSRTDSYGYT
TRBV7-9,.,ASSFSRQGGDTQY